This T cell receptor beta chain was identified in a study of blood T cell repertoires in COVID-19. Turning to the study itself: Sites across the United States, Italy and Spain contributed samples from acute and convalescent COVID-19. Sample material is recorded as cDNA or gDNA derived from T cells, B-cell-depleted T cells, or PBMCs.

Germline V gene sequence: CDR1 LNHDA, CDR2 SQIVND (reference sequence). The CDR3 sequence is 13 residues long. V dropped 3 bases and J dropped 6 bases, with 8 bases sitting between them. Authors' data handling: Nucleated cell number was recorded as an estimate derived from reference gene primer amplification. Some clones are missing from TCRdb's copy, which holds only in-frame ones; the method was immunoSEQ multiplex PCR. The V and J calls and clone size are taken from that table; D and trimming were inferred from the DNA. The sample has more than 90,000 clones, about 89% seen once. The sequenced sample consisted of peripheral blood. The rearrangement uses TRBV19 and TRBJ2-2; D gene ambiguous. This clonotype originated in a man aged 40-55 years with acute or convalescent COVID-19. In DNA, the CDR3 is TGTGCCAGTAGTATCAGTTCCCCCGGGGAGCTGTTTTTT. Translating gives CASSISSPGELFF.